What follows are 15 T cell receptor beta chains derived from one specimen sequenced in a study of long-term antiretroviral therapy in people with HIV. Version v3.0 of the immunoSEQ assay ran at survey level. Assay: immunoSEQ multiplex PCR; the TCRdb copy retains only in-frame clones and omits some. The sample contains some 18,000 clones, 75% to 85% of which appear only once. The material was unsorted PBMCs, obtained 0.1 years before starting antiretroviral therapy. The receptors come from a man between 18 and 29 years old with HIV.

The rearrangement links TRBV27 to TRBJ2-1; 7 positions agree with TRBD1. Germline V gene lookup returns CDR1 MNHEY and CDR2 SMNVEV (reference sequence). The CDR3 totals 13 residues. V dropped 4 bases and J dropped 8; count of bases not matched to a gene: 5. The CDR3 DNA reads as TGTGCCAGCAGTTGGGGACAGAACGATGAGCAGTTCTTC. This sequence encodes CASSWGQNDEQFF.

The V and J genes are TRBV28 and TRBJ1-3; unclear D gene. The CDR3 is 13 amino acids. The germline V gene encodes CDR1 MDHEN and CDR2 SYDVKM. V lost 1 base and J lost 3, with 4 bases in between. As DNA, the CDR3 is TGTGCCAGCAGTTTATACAGTGGAAACACCATATATTTT. Its translation is CASSLYSGNTIYF. Looking up the rest from reference TRBV28 and TRBJ1-3 gives the full variable domain: DVKVTQSSRYLVKRTGEKVFLECVQDMDHENMFWYRQDPGLGLRLIYFSYDVKMKEKGDIPEGYSVSREKKERFSLILESASTNQTSMYLCASSLYSGNTIYFGEGSWLTVV.

V gene TRBV6-1 combines with J gene TRBJ2-7; 7 bases align to TRBD1. Trimming took 5 bases from V and 0 from J; bases not matched to a gene: 7. The CDR3 runs 15 residues. Germline V lookup: CDR1 MNHNS, CDR2 SASEGT. DNA of the CDR3: TGTGCCAGCAGTATAAACAGGGGAAGCTCCTACGAGCAGTACTTC. Protein: CASSINRGSSYEQYF.

This clone came up once. The chain uses TRBV5-5 and TRBJ2-4; D might be TRBD2 (6 bases). The CDR3 totals 14 residues. Germline V gene sequence: CDR1 SGHKS, CDR2 YYEKEE (reference sequence). The V gene lost 4 bases and the J gene lost 10 bases, with 18 bases spanning the gap. The CDR3 region has the DNA TGTGCCAGCAGCCTGAGACTAGACCGGGCGATTCAGTACTTC. It yields the protein CASSLRLDRAIQYF.

The rearrangement joins TRBV18 to TRBJ2-5, with D possibly being TRBD1 (5 bases). The CDR3 is 13 amino acids. Germline V gives CDR1 KGHSH, CDR2 LQKENI. Trimming pared 3 bases from V and 2 bases from J, leaving 7 bases between. The CDR3 nucleotides read TGTGCCAGCTCACCGCGACAGCAAGAGACCCAGTACTTC. Translation: CASSPRQQETQYF.

The chain recombines TRBV7-9 with TRBJ2-3; D gene uncertain. CDR1 and CDR2 from the germline V gene are SEHNR and FQNEAQ (reference sequence). Trimming cost V 3 bases and J 1 base, with 2 bases left between them. This CDR3 comprises 12 residues. The chain's CDR3 is CASSFGTDTQYF. As DNA, the CDR3 is TGTGCCAGCAGCTTTGGCACAGATACGCAGTATTTT.

This clone was detected once. The chain is built from TRBV29-1 and TRBJ1-5, with a weak D call TRBD1 (5 bases). The CDR3 runs to 14 residues. CDR1 is SQVTM and CDR2 is ANQGSEA in the germline V gene. The V end was cut by 4 bases, the J end by 2 bases, with 12 bases between. The DNA for the CDR3 is TGCAGCGTTGCTCAGGGTTTGGGCAATCAGCCCCAGCATTTT. Translating it yields CSVAQGLGNQPQHF.

This clone was observed once. The chain uses TRBV4-1 and TRBJ2-7, with D tentatively TRBD1 (5 bases). The V end was cut by 4 bases, the J end by 6 bases, with 25 bases between. The CDR3 consists of 17 residues. The V gene's germline CDR1 is MGHRA and CDR2 YSYEKL. The CDR3 spells CASSRTDRGGGPSEQYF. The CDR3 DNA reads as TGCGCCAGCAGCCGGACCGACAGAGGTGGCGGCCCCTCCGAGCAGTACTTC.

The chain employs TRBV5-6 and TRBJ1-3, with 9 bases aligning to TRBD1. After removal of 2 bases from V and 3 bases from J, the junction contained 9 bases not matched to a gene. Germline V gene lookup returns CDR1 SGHDT and CDR2 YYEEEE. This CDR3 is 17 amino acids long. This CDR3 reads CASSFGTGKSNGNTIYF. CDR3 nucleotide sequence: TGTGCCAGCAGCTTTGGGACAGGGAAAAGTAATGGAAACACCATATATTTT. Based on the CDR3 plus reference TRBV5-6 and TRBJ1-3, the full variable domain is DAGVTQSPTHLIKTRGQQVTLRCSPKSGHDTVSWYQQALGQGPQFIFQYYEEEERQRGNFPDRFSGHQFPNYSSELNVNALLLGDSALYLCASSFGTGKSNGNTIYFGEGSWLTVV.

The chain joins TRBV27 to TRBJ2-1; TRBD2 agrees at 10 bases. V shed 6 bases and J 8 bases; nucleotides not matched to a gene: 22. CDR1 is MNHEY and CDR2 is SMNVEV in the germline V gene (reference sequence). The CDR3 extends over 19 amino acids. The CDR3 region is CASSFRQGKLAGSSDEQFF. The CDR3 DNA reads as TGTGCCAGCAGCTTCCGACAGGGAAAACTAGCGGGGTCATCCGATGAGCAGTTCTTC.

V usage is TRBV6-1 and J usage is TRBJ2-1; the D gene is possibly TRBD2 (6 bases). The CDR3 runs 13 residues. CDR1 and CDR2 (germline): MNHNS, SASEGT. V lost 7 bases, J lost 5 bases, and 12 bases lay in between. The CDR3 DNA sequence: TGTGCCAGCATCCGGGACTTCAACAATGAGCAGTTCTTC. Protein sequence: CASIRDFNNEQFF.

V is TRBV11-2 and J is TRBJ1-4, with TRBD1 matching over 10 bases. Germline V lookup: CDR1 SGHAT, CDR2 FQNNGV. The CDR3 covers 13 residues. J lost 8 bases, V lost 3 bases, and 0 bases had no gene match. The CDR3 DNA follows: TGTGCCAGCAGCTTGGACAGGGGGGAAAAACTGTTTTTT. Its protein product is CASSLDRGEKLFF.

V and J are TRBV7-2 and TRBJ2-7; D possibly corresponds to TRBD1 (6 bases). Germline V lookup: CDR1 SGHTA, CDR2 FQGNSA. The CDR3 is 16 amino acids. The V and J ends lost 7 bases and 0 bases respectively, with 19 bases between them. Here the CDR3 DNA reads TGTGCCAGCATCCCGAAGGGACACGACACCTCCTACGAGCAGTACTTC. It is translated as CASIPKGHDTSYEQYF.

This chain joins TRBV28 and TRBJ2-1; 9 bases align to TRBD2. CDR1 and CDR2 (germline): MDHEN, SYDVKM. The trim removed 3 bases at V and 8 bases at J, leaving 2 bases unmatched. The CDR3 runs 13 residues. The CDR3 DNA follows: TGTGCCAGCAGTTTGCGGGAGGGCGATGAGCAGTTCTTC. Its protein product is CASSLREGDEQFF.

J is TRBJ1-1 and V is TRBV30; D unresolved. There are 13 residues in the CDR3. The V end lost 0 bases, the J end lost 8 bases, and 13 bases lay between the germline ends. Germline V gene sequence: CDR1 GTSNPN, CDR2 SVGIG (reference sequence). The CDR3 region has the DNA TGTGCCTGGAGTGTCGATCGAATCAGGGAAGCTTTCTTT. This translates into CAWSVDRIREAFF.